Included here is one TCR beta chain sequence, with context. Its antigen is currently unknown. This sample is part of a study of T-cell memory formation after mild COVID-19. Unmatched junction bases numbered 12, after V lost 3 bases and J lost 2 bases. CDR1 and CDR2 from the germline V gene are MGHRA and YSYEKL. The CDR3 runs 18 residues. A 5'RACE reaction primed in the constant segment made cDNA libraries of TCR alpha and TCR beta, and these carried sample barcodes and UMIs. MiXCR, applied by TCRdb to the 5' RACE reads, yields one record per CDR3 protein. The sample holds about 290,000 distinct CDR3 sequences; approximately 16% are singletons and the top ten take 20% to 25%. Overall study findings and caveats: Confirmation of SARS-CoV-2 specificity was lacking for second-wave clones peaking day 37.

This clonotype was sampled from a man younger than 30 who had mild COVID-19 (a few samples of this study predate the infection). Cell type and time point are not known. The chain uses TRBV4-1 and TRBJ2-1; 8 nucleotides align to TRBD2. Specimen: PBMCs or a T cell subset sorted from them (not recorded which). The CDR3 loop is CASSQILAGVVAYNEQFF. DNA for the CDR3: TGCGCCAGCAGCCAGATCCTAGCGGGCGTCGTCGCCTACAATGAGCAGTTCTTC.